This T cell receptor beta chain was documented in a study of shared clonotypes between healthy human individuals (dated by TCRdb to 2018 to 2020). With regard to the full study: The cohort comprised a couple of women and a few men aged 18 to 49 years. Different laboratories and diverse techniques were used to prepare libraries and sequence TCR repertoires, to increase sequencing depth and limit assay-specific biases. For each donor, three plates each were used for CD4 naive and CD4 memory, two plates were used for CD8 naive, and one plate was used for CD8 memory. Each donor's leukapheresis produced roughly between roughly 0.85 and 9 billion PBMCs. The study deeply sequenced blood TCR repertoires of five healthy adults to estimate repertoire size and the extent of clonotype sharing between individuals. General findings and caveats noted by the study authors: Incomplete sequencing was indicated by rarefaction of sorted-subset datasets, despite the large sequencing depth. Larger estimated clonotype richness was generally found for naive subsets than for memory subsets. Compared with non-shared clonotypes, clonotypes shared by all four sorted-subset donors had higher generation probabilities. The small number of donors limited the genetic and exposure-history diversity represented. Across a few donors, roughly 5.4% of naive CD4, approximately 3.5% of naive CD8, around 2.1% of memory CD4, and approximately 0.42% of memory CD8 clonotypes were shared. Pairwise subsampling indicated that sequencing depth was expected to affect the degree of clonotype sharing among donors. Sampling was restricted to blood, and TCR repertoires in tissues likely differ from the TCR repertoires found in blood.

The CDR3 runs 15 residues from the cysteine to the phenylalanine. Of the read, only the CDR3 DNA is kept; its 45 bases are in frame from base 1. In the germline V gene, CDR1 corresponds to SGDLS and CDR2 to YYNGEE. V is clipped by 0 bases and J by 1 base, and the sequence between their germline boundaries is 10 bases long. This clone was counted once. Its cognate antigen has yet to be identified. Base quality data are lacking; no much larger clone is found one base away. CD8 naive samples consisted of CD45RO-negative cells that were positively selected for CCR7, yielding a CD45RA+CCR7+ population without TemRA cells. The donors were healthy, HIV-negative adults with no recently reported acute infections or vaccinations. All donors were Caucasian adults living in Nashville, Tennessee, USA. After blood collection by leukapheresis, PBMCs were isolated using Ficoll-Histopaque density gradient centrifugation and then cryopreserved in the vapor phase of liquid nitrogen. Purity and quantity of every magnetically sorted T cell population were checked by analytical flow cytometry. Genomic DNA was isolated from every sorted fraction and measured by UV absorbance on a Nanodrop 2000c.

Using the deep immunoSEQ assay, multiplex PCR amplified TCR CDR3 regions from genomic DNA. Extracted genomic DNA from each cell subset was spread evenly across all wells of several immunoSEQ 96-well plates, with each plate serving as a replicate. For sorted subsets, around 200 ng genomic DNA, equal to about 30,000 T cell genomes, was loaded into each replicate PCR. Purified libraries were measured with a Qubit 3.0 fluorometer, size-checked on a Bioanalyzer 2100, and measured again with the KAPA Library Quantification kit. A separate single-read 150-cycle Illumina NextSeq 550 flow cell was used to sequence each immunoSEQ 96-well plate. The original pipeline was this. Because only junctional sequences without quality scores were contained in the immunoSEQ output, filtering matching that applied to full-length reads could not be performed. Sequences were annotated with PyIR, a Python wrapper for IgBLAST v1.9, and V/J genes and CDR3 were assigned using IMGT germline references. Any read was removed if the V/J assignment was weak (E-value above 1e-6), the CDR3 was missing, or the read contained stop codons, out-of-frame junctions, or ambiguous translated residues. V3J clonotypes were defined as sequences sharing the same inferred V gene, J gene, and CDR3 amino acid sequence. Percentage overlap between repertoires was computed as shared unique clonotypes divided by the size of the smaller repertoire. Repertoire richness was assessed with RTK rarefaction, the Chao1 estimator, and Recon v2.1 estimates of unobserved clonotypes. OLGA was used to compute generation probabilities for all TCRbeta clonotypes that the gDNA method yielded from a few donors. TCRdb obtained this table from immuneACCESS and retained in-frame rearrangements with V and J assigned. These tables miss some clones; where compared with another copy, unresolved V genes account for less than half of the shortfall, and the remainder is unexplained. That table gives V, J and clone size, and the DNA gave D and trimming. Present in this sample are nearly 2 million clones, just under 95% of which were seen just once. Less than 1.5% of the sample is held by the ten biggest clonotypes.

The rearranged chain carries TRBV9 and TRBJ1-1; perhaps TRBD1 is the D gene, with 6 bases matching. The clonotype was recovered from a man younger than 30 in good health. Sequencing input: naive CD8+ T cells sorted from blood. The cell subset or site label corresponds to: CD45RA+CCR7+. The DNA sequence is TGTGCCAGCAGCGTAGACGACAGGCCGAACACTGAAGCTTTCTTT. The resulting protein is CASSVDDRPNTEAFF.